The rows below give T cell receptor beta chains drawn from one sample of a study of T cell responses to AZD1222 COVID-19 vaccine. Using immunoSEQ multiplex PCR, the repertoire was profiled, and TCRdb retains in-frame clones only, with some absent. The sample contains more than 100,000 clones, 91% of which appear only once. Specimen: peripheral blood, collected on day 0 of AZD1222 vaccination. Receptors were obtained from an adult in good health. Both conserved end residues are part of each CDR3. D genes are given only for firm matches. Part of the rows lack a size; the others show once, few, many or a class for expanded clones.

TRBJ2-7 | . | 14 | TRBD1 | TRBV18 | TGTGCCAGCTCACCGGGGACAGGGAGTTACGAGCAGTACTTC | CASSPGTGSYEQYF
TRBJ1-1 | . | 15 | TRBD1 | TRBV27 | TGTGCCAGCAATACAGGGGGCGCCGGGAACACTGAAGCTTTCTTT | CASNTGGAGNTEAFF
TRBJ2-3 | . | 17 | TRBD2 | TRBV7-3 | TGTGCCAGCAGCTTAGCGTCTAGCGGGAGAGGCGCAGATACGCAGTATTTT | CASSLASSGRGADTQYF
TRBJ1-1 | . | 14 | . | TRBV3-1/TRBV3-2 | TGTGCCAGCAGCCAAGTTACGGCGAGCACTGAAGCTTTCTTT | CASSQVTASTEAFF
TRBJ1-5 | . | 14 | . | TRBV30 | TGTGCCTGGAGTGTCCAGGGGTTTAATCAGCCCCAGCATTTT | CAWSVQGFNQPQHF
TRBJ2-1 | . | 16 | TRBD2 | TRBV2 | TGTGCCAGCAGTAGACAGACTAGCGGGAGATACAATGAGCAGTTCTTC | CASSRQTSGRYNEQFF
TRBJ2-1 | . | 14 | TRBD1 | TRBV29-1 | TGCAGCGCCGGGACAGGGTATACCTACAATGAGCAGTTCTTC | CSAGTGYTYNEQFF
TRBJ1-2 | once | 15 | . | TRBV24-1 | TGTGCCACCAGTGATGCCCGGGCCACTAACTATGGCTACACCTTC | CATSDARATNYGYTF
TRBJ1-5 | . | 14 | TRBD1 | TRBV6-5 | TGTGCCAGCAACACCGGACAGGGGCCCGGTTTGAAGCATTTT | CASNTGQGPGLKHF
TRBJ1-2 | . | 15 | TRBD1 | TRBV6-4 | TGTGCCAGCAGTCCAGAGATGGGACAGAACTATGGCTACACCTTC | CASSPEMGQNYGYTF
TRBJ2-7 | . | 16 | . | TRBV27 | TGTGCCAGCAGTTTCGTAAGCGGCTTCTCCTCCTACGAGCAGTACTTC | CASSFVSGFSSYEQYF
TRBJ1-5 | . | 12 | . | TRBV28 | TGTGCCAGTCGGTATAGCAATCAGCCCCAGCATTTT | CASRYSNQPQHF
TRBJ2-7 | . | 15 | TRBD1 | TRBV7-7 | TGTGCCAGCAGCTTAGGACAGGGCGCCCCATACGAGCAGTGCTTC | CASSLGQGAPYEQCF
TRBJ2-1 | . | 14 | TRBD2 | TRBV29-1 | TGCAGCGTGGGACTAGCGGGAAGGGGGAATGAGCAGTTCTTC | CSVGLAGRGNEQFF
TRBJ1-1 | . | 11 | . | TRBV20-1 | TGCAGTGCCAAGGAGAACACTGAAGCTTTCTTT | CSAKENTEAFF
TRBJ2-5 | . | 14 | . | TRBV13 | TGTGCCAGCAGCTTAGAGCGTTCTTTAGAGACCCAGTACTTC | CASSLERSLETQYF
TRBJ1-4 | . | 14 | . | TRBV28 | TGTGCCAGCAGGGACGGTTCCGCGAATGAAAAACTGTTTTTT | CASRDGSANEKLFF
TRBJ2-7 | . | 16 | . | TRBV27 | TGTGCCAGCAGATTAGGGCTAGCAGGTACCGGCTACGAGCAGTACTTC | CASRLGLAGTGYEQYF
TRBJ2-7 | . | 15 | TRBD1 | TRBV7-8 | TGTGCCAGCAGCTTAGACGTGACAGGGGCTCAAGAGCAGTACTTC | CASSLDVTGAQEQYF
TRBJ1-4 | . | 15 | . | TRBV18 | TGTGCCAGCTCAGCCCAAACAGGGACTAATGAAAAACTGTTTTTT | CASSAQTGTNEKLFF
TRBJ1-2 | . | 12 | TRBD1 | TRBV30 | TGTGCCGCCAGACAGGGCAACTCTGGCTACACCTTC | CAARQGNSGYTF
TRBJ2-1 | . | 15 | TRBD1 | TRBV29-1 | TGCAGCGTTGAAGGGGGGACAGCCTCCTACAATGAGCAGTTCTTC | CSVEGGTASYNEQFF
TRBJ2-1 | . | 15 | TRBD2 | TRBV5-1 | TGCGCCAGCAGCTTGGGGCTAGCGGGAACGAATGAGCAGTTCTTC | CASSLGLAGTNEQFF
TRBJ2-1 | . | 15 | . | TRBV6-5 | TGTGCCAGCAGGGATTCTTGGGGTTCCTACAATGAGCAGTTCTTC | CASRDSWGSYNEQFF
TRBJ2-7 | . | 14 | . | TRBV13 | TGTGCCAGCAGCACCCTCGGGACTTCCGACGAGCAGTACTTC | CASSTLGTSDEQYF
TRBJ1-5 | . | 14 | . | TRBV30 | TGTGCCTGGAGTGGGGAAATTTTCAATCAGCCCCAGCATTTT | CAWSGEIFNQPQHF
TRBJ2-3 | . | 14 | . | TRBV27 | TGTGCCAGCAGTTTAGGACTTACCACAGATACGCAGTATTTT | CASSLGLTTDTQYF
TRBJ2-3 | once | 18 | TRBD2 | TRBV18 | TGTGCCAGCTCACCGCCGGGACTAGCGGGAGGGGCCACAGATACGCAGTATTTT | CASSPPGLAGGATDTQYF
TRBJ1-2 | . | 14 | . | TRBV25-1 | TGTGCCAACAGTGAATCGAAGGAAACCTATGGCTACACCTTC | CANSESKETYGYTF
TRBJ2-7 | . | 15 | TRBD1 | TRBV16 | TGTGCCAGCAGCCTAGCGGACAGGGTTGGCTACGAGCAGTACTTC | CASSLADRVGYEQYF
TRBJ2-3 | . | 16 | TRBD2 | TRBV2 | TGTGCCAGCAGTGTGGCGGGAGGGCCGGGGGTAGATACGCAGTATTTT | CASSVAGGPGVDTQYF
TRBJ1-1 | . | 12 | . | TRBV28 | TGTGCCAGCAGTCAGGAAAAAACTGAAGCTTTCTTT | CASSQEKTEAFF
TRBJ1-1 | . | 17 | . | TRBV5-1 | TGCGCCAGCAGCGCCCAAGGCCGCCGGGCCTTGAACACTGAAGCTTTCTTT | CASSAQGRRALNTEAFF
TRBJ2-2 | . | 17 | TRBD2 | TRBV6-2/TRBV6-3 | TGTGCCAGCAGTTACCCTGGACTAGCGGGAGAGGTCGGGGAGCTGTTTTTT | CASSYPGLAGEVGELFF
TRBJ2-5 | . | 15 | TRBD1 | TRBV5-1 | TGCGCCAGCACCAGAATACAGGGGAAAGGGGAGACCCAGTACTTC | CASTRIQGKGETQYF
TRBJ2-7 | . | 17 | . | TRBV28 | TGTGCCAGCAGCCCCTTACAAGCGCCAAGGGCAGGCAACGAGCAGTACTTC | CASSPLQAPRAGNEQYF
TRBJ2-7 | . | 15 | . | TRBV28 | TGTGCCAGCAGTGGGGGGACAGTTAGCTCCTACGAGCAGTACTTC | CASSGGTVSSYEQYF
TRBJ2-7 | . | 15 | TRBD2 | TRBV7-9 | TGTGCCAGCAGCTTAGCGCACGGGGACTACTACGAGCAGTACTTC | CASSLAHGDYYEQYF
TRBJ2-7 | . | 16 | . | TRBV28 | TGTGCCAGCAGTTTTAAATACGGGAGTAGCTCCTACGAGCAGTACTTC | CASSFKYGSSSYEQYF
TRBJ2-3 | once | 15 | . | TRBV18 | TGTGCCAGCTCACCGGGCGGGCGGTGGACAGATACGCAGTATTTT | CASSPGGRWTDTQYF
TRBJ2-2 | . | 14 | . | TRBV30 | TGTGCCTGGAGAGCACTGTTGGACACCGGGGAGCTGTTTTTT | CAWRALLDTGELFF
TRBJ1-5 | . | 14 | . | TRBV28 | TGTGCCAGCAGCGGACAGTTTAGCAATCAGCCCCAGCATTTT | CASSGQFSNQPQHF
TRBJ2-2 | . | 15 | TRBD1 | TRBV28 | TGTGCCAGCAGTTACAGGGGGAGGCACACCGGGGAGCTGTTTTTT | CASSYRGRHTGELFF
TRBJ2-7 | . | 16 | TRBD1 | TRBV5-4 | TGTGCCAGCAGCCCCAATCCCGGACAGGGGGTCTACGAGCAGTACTTC | CASSPNPGQGVYEQYF
TRBJ2-3 | . | 12 | . | TRBV10-2 | TGCGCCGGCCGAGGGGCCCGAGATACGCAGTATTTT | CAGRGARDTQYF
TRBJ1-6 | . | 15 | . | TRBV27 | TGTGCCAGCAGTTTAGTTTTTCAGGGAGTTTCACCCCTCCACTTT | CASSLVFQGVSPLHF
TRBJ2-7 | . | 15 | . | TRBV6-2/TRBV6-3 | TGTGCCAGCAGTCGGGCCGGGACGGCCACCTACGAGCAGTACTTC | CASSRAGTATYEQYF
TRBJ1-6 | . | 14 | TRBD1 | TRBV9 | TGTGCCAGCTCCCGGACAGGGGGGAATTCACCCCTCCACTTT | CASSRTGGNSPLHF
TRBJ2-7 | . | 13 | . | TRBV5-1 | TGCGCCAGCACTGGGGACGGAGGATACGAGCAGTACTTC | CASTGDGGYEQYF
TRBJ2-1 | . | 15 | TRBD2 | TRBV19 | TGTGCCAGTAGTAGCGGGAGGCAGTTCAACAATGAGCAGTTCTTC | CASSSGRQFNNEQFF